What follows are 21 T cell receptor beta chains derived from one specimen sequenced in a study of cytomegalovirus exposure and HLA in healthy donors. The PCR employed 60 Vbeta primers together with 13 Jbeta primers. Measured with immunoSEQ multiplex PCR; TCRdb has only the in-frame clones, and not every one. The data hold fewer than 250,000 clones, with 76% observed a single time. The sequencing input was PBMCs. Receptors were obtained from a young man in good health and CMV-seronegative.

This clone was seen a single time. CDR3 protein: CASSLSGGTSERWNEQFF. The CDR3 DNA is TGTGCCAGCAGTTTATCGGGGGGGACTAGCGAGAGGTGGAATGAGCAGTTCTTC. V and J are TRBV27 and TRBJ2-1; 10 positions agree with TRBD2. The ends lost 0 bases at V and 7 bases at J; junction bases unmatched: 12. This CDR3 has 18 residues. Germline V gene lookup returns CDR1 MNHEY and CDR2 SMNVEV (reference sequence).

The CDR3 reads CASSQPGLAGAGELFF. CDR3 bases: TGCGCCAGCAGCCAACCGGGACTAGCGGGTGCCGGGGAGCTGTTTTTT. V usage is TRBV4-1 and J usage is TRBJ2-2, with 12 bases aligning to TRBD2. CDR1 is MGHRA and CDR2 is YSYEKL in the germline V gene. Trimming took 2 bases from V and 6 from J; bases not matched to a gene: 4. This CDR3 has 16 residues.

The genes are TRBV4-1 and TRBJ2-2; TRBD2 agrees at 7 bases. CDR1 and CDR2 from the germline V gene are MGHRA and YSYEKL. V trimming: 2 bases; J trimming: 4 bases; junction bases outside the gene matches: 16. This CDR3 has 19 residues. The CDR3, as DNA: TGCGCCAGCAGCCAATCGGGACTCGGCGGGAGTGAGGGCACCGGGGAGCTGTTTTTT. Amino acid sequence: CASSQSGLGGSEGTGELFF.

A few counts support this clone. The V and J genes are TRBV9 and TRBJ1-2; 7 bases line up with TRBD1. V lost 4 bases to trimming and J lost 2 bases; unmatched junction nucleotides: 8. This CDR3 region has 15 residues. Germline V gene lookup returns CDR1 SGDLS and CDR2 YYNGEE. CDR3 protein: CASSPRQGNNYGYTF. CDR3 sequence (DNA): TGTGCCAGCAGCCCCAGACAGGGCAACAACTATGGCTACACCTTC.

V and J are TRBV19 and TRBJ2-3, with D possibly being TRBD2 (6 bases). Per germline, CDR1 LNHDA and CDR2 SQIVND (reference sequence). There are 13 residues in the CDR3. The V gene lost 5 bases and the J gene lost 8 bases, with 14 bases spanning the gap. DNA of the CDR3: TGTGCCAGTAGTGCCCCGGGGGTCGGTACGCAGTATTTT. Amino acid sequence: CASSAPGVGTQYF.

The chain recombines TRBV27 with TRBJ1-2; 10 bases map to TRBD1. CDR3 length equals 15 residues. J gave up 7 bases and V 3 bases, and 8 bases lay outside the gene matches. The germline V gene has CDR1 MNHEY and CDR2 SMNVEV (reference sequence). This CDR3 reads CASSLAGQGKFGYTF. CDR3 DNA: TGTGCCAGCAGTTTGGCGGGACAGGGGAAGTTTGGCTACACCTTC.

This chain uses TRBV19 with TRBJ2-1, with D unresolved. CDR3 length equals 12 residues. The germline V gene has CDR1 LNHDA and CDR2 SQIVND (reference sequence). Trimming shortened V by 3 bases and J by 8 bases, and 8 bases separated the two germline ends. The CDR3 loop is CASSMMGHEQFF. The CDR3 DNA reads TGTGCCAGTAGTATGATGGGCCATGAGCAGTTCTTC. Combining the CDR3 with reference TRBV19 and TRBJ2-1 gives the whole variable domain DGGITQSPKYLFRKEGQNVTLSCEQNLNHDAMYWYRQDPGQGLRLIYYSQIVNDFQKGDIAEGYSVSREKKESFPLTVTSAQKNPTAFYLCASSMMGHEQFFGPGTRLTVL.

The CDR3 loop is CASSDQGRYGYTF. Written as DNA, the CDR3 is TGTGCCAGCAGTGACCAGGGTCGATATGGCTACACCTTC. This rearrangement joins TRBV2 to TRBJ1-2; D might be TRBD1 (5 bases). The V end lost 3 bases, the J end lost 5 bases, and 10 bases lay between the germline ends. The CDR3 is made up of 13 amino acids. Germline-derived CDR1 and CDR2 are SNHLY and FYNNEI.

The CDR3 sequence: CATSARGVGSYEQYF. CDR3 nucleotides: TGTGCCACCAGCGCTCGGGGGGTGGGCTCCTACGAGCAGTACTTC. This chain connects TRBV15 to TRBJ2-5, with 7 bases that match TRBD2. With the DNA end fitting TRBJ2-7 better, the J assignment may be wrong. CDR3 length equals 15 residues. Germline values: CDR1 LNHNV, CDR2 YYDKDF (reference sequence).

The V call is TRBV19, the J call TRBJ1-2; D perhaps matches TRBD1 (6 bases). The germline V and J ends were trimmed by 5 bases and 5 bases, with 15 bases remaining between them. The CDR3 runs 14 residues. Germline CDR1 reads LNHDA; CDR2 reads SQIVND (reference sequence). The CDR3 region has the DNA TGTGCCAGTAGTTCTCGGACAGTATCGTATGGCTACACCTTC. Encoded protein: CASSSRTVSYGYTF. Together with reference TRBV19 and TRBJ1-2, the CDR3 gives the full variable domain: DGGITQSPKYLFRKEGQNVTLSCEQNLNHDAMYWYRQDPGQGLRLIYYSQIVNDFQKGDIAEGYSVSREKKESFPLTVTSAQKNPTAFYLCASSSRTVSYGYTFGSGTRLTVV.

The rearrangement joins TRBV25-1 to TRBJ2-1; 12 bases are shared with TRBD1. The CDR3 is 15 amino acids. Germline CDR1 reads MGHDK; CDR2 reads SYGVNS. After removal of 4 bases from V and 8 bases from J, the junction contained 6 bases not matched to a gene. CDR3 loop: CASSAPGQGAYEQFF. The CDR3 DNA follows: TGTGCCAGCAGTGCCCCGGGACAGGGGGCCTATGAGCAGTTCTTC.

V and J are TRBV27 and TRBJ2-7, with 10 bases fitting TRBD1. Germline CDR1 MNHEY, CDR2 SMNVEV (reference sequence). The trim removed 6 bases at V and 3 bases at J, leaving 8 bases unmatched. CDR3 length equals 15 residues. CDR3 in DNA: TGTGCCAGCAGAGACAGGGGGCTAGGTTTCTACGAGCAGTACTTC. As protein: CASRDRGLGFYEQYF.

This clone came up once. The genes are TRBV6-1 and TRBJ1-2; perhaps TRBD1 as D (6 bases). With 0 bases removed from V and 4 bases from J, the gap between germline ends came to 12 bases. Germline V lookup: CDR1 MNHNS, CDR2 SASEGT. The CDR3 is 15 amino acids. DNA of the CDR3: TGTGCCAGCAGTGAAGCGGTGGGACATTTCTATGGCTACACCTTC. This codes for CASSEAVGHFYGYTF.

CDR3 loop: CSVALAGGPDTQYF. CDR3 coding DNA: TGCAGCGTGGCACTAGCGGGAGGGCCGGATACGCAGTATTTT. The chain joins TRBV29-1 to TRBJ2-3; 13 bases match TRBD2. Trimming removed 6 bases from V and 6 bases from J; junction bases left unmatched: 6. This CDR3 is 14 amino acids long. CDR1 SQVTM and CDR2 ANQGSEA come from the germline V gene.

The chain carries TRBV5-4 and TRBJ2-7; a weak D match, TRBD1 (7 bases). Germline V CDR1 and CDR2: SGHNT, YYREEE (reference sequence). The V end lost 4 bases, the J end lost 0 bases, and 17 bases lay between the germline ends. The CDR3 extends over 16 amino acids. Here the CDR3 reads CASSTGQTTSSYEQYF. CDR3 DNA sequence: TGTGCCAGCAGCACGGGACAGACGACTAGCTCCTACGAGCAGTACTTC.

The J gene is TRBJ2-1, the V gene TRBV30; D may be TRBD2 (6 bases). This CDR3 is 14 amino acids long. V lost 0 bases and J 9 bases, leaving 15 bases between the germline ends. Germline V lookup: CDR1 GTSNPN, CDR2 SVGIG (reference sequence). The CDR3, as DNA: TGTGCCTGGAGTGTACTTACGGGAGAGTTTGAGCAGTTCTTC. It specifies CAWSVLTGEFEQFF.

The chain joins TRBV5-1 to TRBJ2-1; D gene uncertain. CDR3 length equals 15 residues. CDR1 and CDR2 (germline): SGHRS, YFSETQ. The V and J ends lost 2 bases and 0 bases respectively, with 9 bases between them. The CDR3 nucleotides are TGCGCCAGCAGCTTAAATGCCGGCTCCTACAATGAGCAGTTCTTC. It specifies CASSLNAGSYNEQFF.

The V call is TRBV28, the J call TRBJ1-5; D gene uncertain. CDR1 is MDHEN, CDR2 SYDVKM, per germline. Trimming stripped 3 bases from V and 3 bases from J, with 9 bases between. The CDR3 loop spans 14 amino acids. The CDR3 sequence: CASSLGSLNQPQHF. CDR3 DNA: TGTGCCAGCAGTTTGGGGAGTCTCAATCAGCCCCAGCATTTT.

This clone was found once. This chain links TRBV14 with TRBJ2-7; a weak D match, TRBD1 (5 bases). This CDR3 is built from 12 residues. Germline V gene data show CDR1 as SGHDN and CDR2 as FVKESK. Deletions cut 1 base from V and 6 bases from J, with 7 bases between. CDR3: CASSQVTGEQYF. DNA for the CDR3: TGTGCCAGCAGCCAAGTTACAGGCGAGCAGTACTTC.

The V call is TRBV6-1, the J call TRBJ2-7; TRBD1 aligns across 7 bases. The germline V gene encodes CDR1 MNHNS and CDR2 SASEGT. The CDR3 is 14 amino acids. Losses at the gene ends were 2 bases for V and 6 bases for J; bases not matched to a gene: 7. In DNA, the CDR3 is TGTGCCAGCAGTGAAACAGGGGTCACCGTCGAGCAGTACTTC. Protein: CASSETGVTVEQYF.

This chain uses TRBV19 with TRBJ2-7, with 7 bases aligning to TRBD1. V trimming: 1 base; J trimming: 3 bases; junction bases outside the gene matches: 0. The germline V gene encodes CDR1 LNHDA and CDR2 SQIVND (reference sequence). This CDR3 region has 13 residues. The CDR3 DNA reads TGTGCCAGTAGTATAGGGGACAGCTACGAGCAGTACTTC. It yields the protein CASSIGDSYEQYF.